This T cell receptor beta chain emerged from a study of vaccination effects on CD4 cells after COVID-19. Germline loops: CDR1 LGHDT, CDR2 YNNKEL (reference sequence). The CDR3 covers 16 residues. J was trimmed by 4 bases and V by 1 base; bases with no gene match: 10. Within the ViraFEST assay, antigen-specific CD4+ T cells underwent expansion with viral peptide pools prior to sequencing. After around 10 days in culture, the CD4+ T cells were isolated. Participants completed two doses of the BNT162b2 or mRNA-1273 vaccine. Every well got fewer than 2.5 million PBMC, which were grown with 8.5 to 10 IU/ml IL-2 and about 9.7 ug/ml peptides. This clone was counted a single time. Its antigen is not known. The data were produced by immunoSEQ multiplex PCR, yet TCRdb's version contains in-frame clones alone and is incomplete. This sample has more than 13,000 clones, with about 77% found just once.

The chain has TRBV3-1 (or the pseudogene TRBV3-2) and TRBJ2-7, with TRBD2 matching over 7 bases. The clonotype comes from a human donor who received a COVID-19 vaccine. The sequences come from CD4+ T cells from PBMCs cultured with HCoV-NL63 spike peptides, collected after COVID-19 vaccination. The CDR3 sequence: CASSQGPSGGDYEQYF. As DNA, the CDR3 is TGTGCCAGCAGCCAAGGGCCTAGCGGAGGGGATTACGAGCAGTACTTC.